This TCR beta chain comes out of a study of T cell changes during pregnancy in multiple sclerosis. The V end was cut by 7 bases, the J end by 0 bases, with 9 bases between. Looked up from germline, CDR1 is MNHNY and CDR2 is SVGAGI (reference sequence). CDR3 length: 13 residues. Here immunoSEQ multiplex PCR was the method, and the copy in TCRdb shows in-frame clones only, minus some. The sample holds 60,000 to 85,000 clones, about 90% seen once. Sample: peripheral blood, taken in the second trimester of pregnancy. This sequence was found in a female donor in good health, enrolled as a control in a pregnancy study. The V and J genes are TRBV6-6 and TRBJ1-2; no firm D call. The DNA for the CDR3 is TGTGCCAGCATGTCCGGAGCTAACTATGGCTACACCTTC. Its protein is CASMSGANYGYTF.